This entry features one T cell receptor (beta chain) sequence. The antigen is not known. This record comes from a study of T-cell memory formation after mild COVID-19. General observations from the study: Among clones contracting day 15 to 85, CD4/CD8 was balanced, whereas later expanders leaned CD4+. That cross-reactive memory joined was suggested by some responding clones appearing in pre-infection memory.

Constant-segment primers served in 5'RACE that generated TCR alpha and TCR beta cDNA libraries bearing sample barcodes and UMIs. One entry per CDR3 protein, called by TCRdb with MiXCR from the 5' RACE reads. Among roughly 150,000 distinct CDR3 sequences listed, about 14% were seen once. V lost 1 base and J lost 7; bases outside the gene matches: 10. The CDR3 is 15 amino acids. CDR1 and CDR2 (germline): LGHDT, YNNKEL (reference sequence). The sample consisted of PBMCs or a T cell subset sorted from them (not recorded which). This TCR was recovered from an adult woman who had mild COVID-19 (a few samples of this study predate the infection). Cell type and time point are not known. This sequence joins TRBV3-1 and TRBJ2-7; 7 positions match TRBD1. This CDR3 is CASSQGRGQGREQYF. The DNA of the CDR3 is TGTGCCAGCAGCCAAGGAAGGGGGCAGGGCCGAGAGCAGTACTTC.